The entry that follows covers one T cell receptor beta chain sequence. The antigen it binds to is not known. No much larger clone is present one base from it, and per-base qualities are unavailable. These data are taken from a study of blood T cell repertoires in COVID-19 (dated by TCRdb to the early 2020s). Turning to the overall study: Samples from collaborators originated in the United States, Italy and Spain and spanned both the acute and convalescent phases of COVID-19. The material from the prospective study consisted of cDNA or gDNA derived from T cells, B-cell-depleted T cells, or PBMCs. Deeply sampled blood TCRbeta repertoires from subjects exposed to, actively infected with, or recovered from COVID-19 were included in the dataset. A freely available public database, intended as a resource for researchers studying the immune response to SARS-CoV-2, is where the repertoires were released. The samples were drawn from two sources: the first 160 participants of the ongoing ImmuneRACE study, and 950 to 1,500 subjects contributed by 6 global collaborators. Nearly every sample came with metadata listing a de-identified subject ID, COVID-19 status, age in years and sex. HLA class I and class II types, where available, came from metadata supplied by the sample provider rather than from assay-based typing.

In the prospective study, participants were about 18 to 90 years old, resided in around 25 geographic areas of the United States, and were enrolled through a virtual design. In the prospective study, cohorts were assigned on the basis of participant-reported clinical history obtained from a screening survey and a study questionnaire. In the prospective study, whole blood, serum and a nasopharyngeal or oropharyngeal swab were collected from each participant by mobile phlebotomists. Participants in the prospective study had the option to provide additional blood draws and questionnaires over a roughly 2-month period. Blood samples from the prospective study were shipped frozen or at room temperature prior to DNA extraction. TCRbeta CDR3 regions were amplified from genomic DNA using the immunoSEQ Assay, a bias-controlled multiplex PCR. For the original study's pipeline: The number of nucleated cells in each sample was estimated by amplification of reference gene primers within the assay. Sequence reads were collapsed and filtered to measure the absolute abundance of every unique TCRbeta CDR3 rearrangement. For each sample, productive Simpson clonality was calculated as the square root of Simpson's diversity index across productive rearrangements. The source is immuneACCESS, and TCRdb retained only in-frame sequences with V and J called. Part of the clones is not carried over; for the studies checked, unresolved V genes explain less than half of this, and the remainder is unexplained. That table supplies the V and J calls and clone size; D and trimming were determined from the DNA. Across this sample there are 220,000 or so clones, with 88% seen only once. Approximately 15% of the sample belongs to the ten largest clones.

The CDR3 runs 15 residues from the cysteine to the phenylalanine. Left in the record is the CDR3 DNA by itself, 45 bases read in frame from the first base. From V the trimming removes 0 bases and from J it removes 2 bases, while the gene matches leave 1 base of the junction unaccounted for. Reading the germline V gene gives CDR1 SGHTS and CDR2 YDEGEE. The research as a whole found: The amount of clinical and demographic metadata varied by source and participant and was provided uncurated.

In this chain, TRBV5-8 is recombined with TRBJ2-1; 8 of the junction bases match TRBD1. The sequence was obtained from a woman between 50 and 59 years old with acute COVID-19. Material: PBMCs or T cells enriched from blood (not recorded which). The CDR3 here reads CASSLGQGTYNEQFF. The DNA sequence reads TGTGCCAGCAGCTTGGGACAGGGGACCTACAATGAGCAGTTCTTC.